Following are 9 T cell receptor beta chains from one sample sequenced in a study of T cell responses to AZD1222 COVID-19 vaccine. TCRdb's table, derived via immunoSEQ multiplex PCR, lists solely in-frame clones and lacks some. The repertoire holds 180,000 or so clones, with approximately 90% as singletons. The source material was peripheral blood, sampled 28 days after the second dose of the MenACWY control vaccine. These receptors came from an adult who received the MenACWY meningococcal vaccine as a control.

The chain has TRBV5-4 and TRBJ2-3, with D uncertain. V was shortened by 5 bases and J by 0 bases, with 7 bases between the two germline ends. The CDR3 length is 13 residues. Germline loops: CDR1 SGHNT, CDR2 YYREEE (reference sequence). In nucleotides, the CDR3 is TGTGCCAGCAGACTCACTAGCACAGATACGCAGTATTTT. Translated: CASRLTSTDTQYF.

The chain links TRBV5-4 to TRBJ2-4; a weak D match, TRBD1 (5 bases). Trimming cost V 0 bases and J 6 bases, with 7 bases left between them. The CDR3 consists of 13 residues. Per germline, CDR1 SGHNT and CDR2 YYREEE (reference sequence). CDR3 residues: CASSLAQGNIQYF. The DNA of the CDR3 is TGTGCCAGCAGCTTGGCCCAGGGAAACATTCAGTACTTC. The full variable domain, its missing parts supplied by reference TRBV5-4 and TRBJ2-4, is ETGVTQSPTHLIKTRGQQVTLRCSSQSGHNTVSWYQQALGQGPQFIFQYYREEENGRGNFPPRFSGLQFPNYSSELNVNALELDDSALYLCASSLAQGNIQYFGAGTRLSVL.

V and J are TRBV3-1 (or the pseudogene TRBV3-2) and TRBJ2-5; weak D call: TRBD2 (6 bases). V dropped 4 bases and J dropped 5 bases, with 8 bases sitting between them. CDR1 is LGHDT, CDR2 YNNKEL, per germline (reference sequence). CDR3 size: 12 residues. For the CDR3, the DNA is TGTGCCAGCAGCCCTAGCGCGGAGACCCAGTACTTC. Translation: CASSPSAETQYF.

The chain employs TRBV4-3 and TRBJ1-2, with 9 bases that match TRBD1. The CDR3 length is 14 residues. Germline V CDR1 and CDR2: LGHNA, YSLEER. The junction had 1 base not matched to a gene; V was cut back by 1 base and J by 4 bases. The CDR3 region is CASSQGTGVYGYTF. CDR3 coding DNA: TGCGCCAGCAGCCAAGGGACAGGGGTCTATGGCTACACCTTC.

V usage is TRBV28 and J usage is TRBJ1-5; tentatively, D is TRBD1 (5 bases). The CDR3 length is 19 residues. Germline V CDR1 and CDR2: MDHEN, SYDVKM. Trimming took off 5 bases at V and 2 bases at J, with 25 bases between the two ends. For the CDR3, the DNA is TGTGCCAGCAGTGCCCCACAAGGGGACCTGCCGTGGGGCAATCAGCCCCAGCATTTT. Its translation: CASSAPQGDLPWGNQPQHF.

Here the CDR3 reads CASSGRTRSFF. CDR3 in DNA: TGTGCCAGCAGTGGAAGGACAAGGTCCTTCTTC. This chain joins TRBV12-3 or TRBV12-4 and TRBJ2-1; D perhaps matches TRBD1 (5 bases). The CDR3 totals 11 residues. V dropped 5 bases and J dropped 16 bases, with 15 bases sitting between them.

The rearrangement joins TRBV28 to TRBJ2-2; 9 positions match TRBD1. This CDR3 has 20 residues. V shed 5 bases, J shed 5 bases, and the junction held 21 bases outside the gene matches. Germline V gene lookup returns CDR1 MDHEN and CDR2 SYDVKM. The CDR3 protein is CASSPLPGQGRSQVTGELFF. The CDR3 coding sequence is TGTGCCAGCAGTCCACTTCCGGGACAGGGAAGAAGTCAGGTTACCGGGGAGCTGTTTTTT. The complete variable domain, with remaining parts taken from reference TRBV28 and TRBJ2-2, reads DVKVTQSSRYLVKRTGEKVFLECVQDMDHENMFWYRQDPGLGLRLIYFSYDVKMKEKGDIPEGYSVSREKKERFSLILESASTNQTSMYLCASSPLPGQGRSQVTGELFFGEGSRLTVL.

V usage is TRBV5-1 and J usage is TRBJ2-1; 7 nucleotides match TRBD2. With 0 bases clipped from V and 0 bases from J, the junction kept 3 bases outside the gene matches. The CDR3 consists of 16 residues. Germline CDR1 reads SGHRS; CDR2 reads YFSETQ. The CDR3 DNA follows: TGCGCCAGCAGCTTGGCCGGGAGGAGCTCCTACAATGAGCAGTTCTTC. This gives the protein CASSLAGRSSYNEQFF.

This rearrangement joins TRBV7-2 to TRBJ1-5; D is possibly TRBD1 (5 bases). This CDR3 has 15 residues. The V and J ends lost 1 base and 6 bases respectively, with 13 bases between them. Germline CDR1 and CDR2: SGHTA and FQGNSA. This CDR3 is CASSLDGRGTQPQHF. The CDR3 DNA reads as TGTGCCAGCAGCTTAGACGGCCGGGGCACTCAGCCCCAGCATTTT.